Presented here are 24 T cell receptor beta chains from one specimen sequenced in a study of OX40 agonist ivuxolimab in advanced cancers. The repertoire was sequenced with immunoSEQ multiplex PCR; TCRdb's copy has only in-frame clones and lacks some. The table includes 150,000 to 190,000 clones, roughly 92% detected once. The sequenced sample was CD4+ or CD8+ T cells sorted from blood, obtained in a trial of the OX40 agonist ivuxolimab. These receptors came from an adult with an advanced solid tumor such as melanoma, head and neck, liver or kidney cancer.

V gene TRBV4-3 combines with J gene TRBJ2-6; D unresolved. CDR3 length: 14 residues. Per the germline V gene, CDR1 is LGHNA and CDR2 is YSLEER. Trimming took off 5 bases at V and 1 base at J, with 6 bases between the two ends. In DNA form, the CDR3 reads TGCGCCAGCAGCGACAATTCTGGGGCCAACGTCCTGACTTTC. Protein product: CASSDNSGANVLTF.

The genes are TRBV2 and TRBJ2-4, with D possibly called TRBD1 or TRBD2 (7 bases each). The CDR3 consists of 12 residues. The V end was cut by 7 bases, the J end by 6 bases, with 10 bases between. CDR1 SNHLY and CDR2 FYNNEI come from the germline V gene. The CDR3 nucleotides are TGTGCCAGCACAGGGGGGGGAAACATTCAGTACTTC. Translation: CASTGGGNIQYF.

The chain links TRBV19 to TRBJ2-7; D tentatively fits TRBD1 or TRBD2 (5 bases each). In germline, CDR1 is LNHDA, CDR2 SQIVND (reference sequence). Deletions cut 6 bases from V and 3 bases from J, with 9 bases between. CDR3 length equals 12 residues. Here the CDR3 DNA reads TGTGCCAGTAGGGGGGACCTCTACGAGCAGTACTTC. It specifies CASRGDLYEQYF.

CDR3 bases: TGTGCCAGCAGCTTTACTTCGGGGACGGTCCGAATCGCCGGGGAGCTGTTTTTT. Its translation is CASSFTSGTVRIAGELFF. This rearrangement joins TRBV7-9 to TRBJ2-2, with D possibly called TRBD1 or TRBD2 (5 bases each). The germline CDR1 and CDR2 sequences are SEHNR and FQNEAQ (reference sequence). V was cut by 3 bases and J by 6 bases, with 23 bases left in between. The CDR3 extends over 18 amino acids.

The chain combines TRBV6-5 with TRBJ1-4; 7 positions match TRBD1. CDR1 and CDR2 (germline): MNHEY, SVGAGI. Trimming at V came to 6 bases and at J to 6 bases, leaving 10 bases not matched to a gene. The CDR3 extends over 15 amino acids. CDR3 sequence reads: CASSQNRDSYEKLFF. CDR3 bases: TGTGCCAGCAGCCAGAACAGGGACAGCTATGAAAAACTGTTTTTT.

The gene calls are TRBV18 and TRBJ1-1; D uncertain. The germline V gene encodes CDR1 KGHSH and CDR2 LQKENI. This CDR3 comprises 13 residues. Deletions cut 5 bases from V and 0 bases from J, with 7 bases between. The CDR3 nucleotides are TGTGCCAGCTCATTAACTCTGAACACTGAAGCTTTCTTT. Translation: CASSLTLNTEAFF.

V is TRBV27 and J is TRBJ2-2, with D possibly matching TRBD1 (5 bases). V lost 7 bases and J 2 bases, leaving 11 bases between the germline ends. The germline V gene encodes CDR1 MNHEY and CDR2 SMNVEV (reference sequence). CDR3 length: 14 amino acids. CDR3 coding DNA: TGTGCCAGCACCTCAGACAGTAACACCGGGGAGCTGTTTTTT. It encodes CASTSDSNTGELFF.

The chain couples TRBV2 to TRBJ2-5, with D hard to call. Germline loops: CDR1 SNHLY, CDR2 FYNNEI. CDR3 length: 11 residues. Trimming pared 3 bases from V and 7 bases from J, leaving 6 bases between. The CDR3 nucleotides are TGTGCCAGCAGTGAGTGGGGGACCCAGTACTTC. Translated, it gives CASSEWGTQYF.

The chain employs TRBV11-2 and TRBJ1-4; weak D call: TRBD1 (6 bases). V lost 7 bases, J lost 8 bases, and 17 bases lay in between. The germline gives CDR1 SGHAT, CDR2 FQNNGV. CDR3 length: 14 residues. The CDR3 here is CASTLRGDKEKLFF. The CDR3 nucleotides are TGTGCCAGCACTTTAAGGGGGGATAAGGAAAAACTGTTTTTT.

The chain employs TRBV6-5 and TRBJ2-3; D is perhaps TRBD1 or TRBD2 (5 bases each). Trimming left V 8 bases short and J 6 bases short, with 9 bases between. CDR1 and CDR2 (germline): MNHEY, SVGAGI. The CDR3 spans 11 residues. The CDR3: CASVGADTQYF. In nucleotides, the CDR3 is TGTGCCAGCGTCGGGGCCGATACGCAGTATTTT.

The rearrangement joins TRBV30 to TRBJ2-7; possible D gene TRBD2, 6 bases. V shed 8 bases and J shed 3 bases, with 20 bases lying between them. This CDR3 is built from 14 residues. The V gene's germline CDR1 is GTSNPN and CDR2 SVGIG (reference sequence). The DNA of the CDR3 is TGTGCCGTTACCTCCCAACGGGAGTACTACGAGCAGTACTTC. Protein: CAVTSQREYYEQYF. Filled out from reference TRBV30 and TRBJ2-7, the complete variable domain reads SQTIHQWPATLVQPVGSPLSLECTVEGTSNPNLYWYRQAAGRGLQLLFYSVGIGQISSEVPQNLSASRPQDRQFILSSKKLLLSDSGFYLCAVTSQREYYEQYFGPGTRLTVT.

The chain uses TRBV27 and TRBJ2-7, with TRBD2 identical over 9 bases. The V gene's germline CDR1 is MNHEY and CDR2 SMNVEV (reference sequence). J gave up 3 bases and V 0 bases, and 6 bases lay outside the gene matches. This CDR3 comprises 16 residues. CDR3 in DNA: TGTGCCAGCAGTTTATCGCCCCGTAGCGGGAGCTACGAGCAGTACTTC. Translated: CASSLSPRSGSYEQYF.

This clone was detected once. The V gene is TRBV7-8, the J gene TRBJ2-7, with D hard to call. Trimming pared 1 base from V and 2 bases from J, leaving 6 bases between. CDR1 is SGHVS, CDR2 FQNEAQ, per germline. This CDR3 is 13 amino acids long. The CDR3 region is CASSLVGAYEQYF. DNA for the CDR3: TGTGCCAGCAGCTTAGTAGGCGCCTACGAGCAGTACTTC.

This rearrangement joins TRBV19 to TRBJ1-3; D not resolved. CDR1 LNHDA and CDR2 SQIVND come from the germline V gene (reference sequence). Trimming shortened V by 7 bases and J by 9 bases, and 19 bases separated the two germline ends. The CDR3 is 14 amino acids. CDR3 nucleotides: TGTGCCAGTAATGAAAGCGGACCCAGAGGCACCATATATTTT. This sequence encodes CASNESGPRGTIYF.

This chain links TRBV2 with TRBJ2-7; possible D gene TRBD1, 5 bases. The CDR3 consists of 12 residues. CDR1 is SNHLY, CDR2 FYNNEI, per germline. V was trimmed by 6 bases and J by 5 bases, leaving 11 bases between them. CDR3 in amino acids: CASSAQGDEQYF. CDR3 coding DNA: TGTGCCAGCAGCGCCCAGGGTGACGAGCAGTACTTC.

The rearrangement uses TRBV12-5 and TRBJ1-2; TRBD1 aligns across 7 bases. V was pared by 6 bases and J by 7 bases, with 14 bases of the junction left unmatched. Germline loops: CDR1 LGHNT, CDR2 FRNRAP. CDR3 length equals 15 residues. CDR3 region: CASGSGQPGVGGYTF. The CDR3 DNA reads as TGTGCTAGTGGCTCGGGACAGCCCGGGGTTGGTGGCTACACCTTC.

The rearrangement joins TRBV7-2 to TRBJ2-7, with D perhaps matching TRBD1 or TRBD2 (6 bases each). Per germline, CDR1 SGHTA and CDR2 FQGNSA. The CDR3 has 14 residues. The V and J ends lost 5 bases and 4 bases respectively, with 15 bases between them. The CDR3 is CASSPGWRGYEQYF. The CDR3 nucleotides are TGTGCCAGCAGCCCAGGTTGGAGGGGGTACGAGCAGTACTTC. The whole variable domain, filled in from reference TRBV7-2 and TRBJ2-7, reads GAGVSQSPSNKVTEKGKDVELRCDPISGHTALYWYRQSLGQGLEFLIYFQGNSAPDKSGLPSDRFSAERTGGSVSTLTIQRTQQEDSAVYLCASSPGWRGYEQYFGPGTRLTVT.

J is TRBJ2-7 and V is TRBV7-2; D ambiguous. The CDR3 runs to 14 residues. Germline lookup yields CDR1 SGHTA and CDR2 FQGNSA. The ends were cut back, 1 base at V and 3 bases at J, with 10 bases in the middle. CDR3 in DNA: TGTGCCAGCAGCTTAGGCCAGAGAGTCTACGAGCAGTACTTC. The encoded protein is CASSLGQRVYEQYF.

As DNA, the CDR3 is TGTGCCAGCAGTTACTCGACGCCGGGGGGTGAGCAGTTCTTC. Translating it yields CASSYSTPGGEQFF. This rearrangement joins TRBV6-5 to TRBJ2-1, with 7 bases matching TRBD2. Trimming took 0 bases from V and 9 from J; bases not matched to a gene: 5. The germline CDR1 and CDR2 sequences are MNHEY and SVGAGI. This CDR3 spans 14 amino acids.

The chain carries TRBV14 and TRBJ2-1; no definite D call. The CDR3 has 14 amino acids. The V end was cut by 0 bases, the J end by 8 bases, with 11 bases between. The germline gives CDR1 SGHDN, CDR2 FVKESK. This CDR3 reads CASSQDSARDEQFF. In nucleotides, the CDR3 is TGTGCCAGCAGCCAAGATTCAGCTAGGGATGAGCAGTTCTTC.

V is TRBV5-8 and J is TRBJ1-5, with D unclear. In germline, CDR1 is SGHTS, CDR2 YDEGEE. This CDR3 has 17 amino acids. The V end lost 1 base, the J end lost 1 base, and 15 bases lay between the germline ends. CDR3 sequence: CASSLWLGPLSNQPQHF. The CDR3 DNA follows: TGTGCCAGCAGCTTGTGGTTGGGCCCCTTGAGCAATCAGCCCCAGCATTTT.

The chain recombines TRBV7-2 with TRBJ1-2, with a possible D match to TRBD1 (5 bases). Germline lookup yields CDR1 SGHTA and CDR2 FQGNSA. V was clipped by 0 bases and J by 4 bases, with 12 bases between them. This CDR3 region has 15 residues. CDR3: CASSLAVGTPYGYTF. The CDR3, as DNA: TGTGCCAGCAGCTTAGCTGTTGGGACGCCCTATGGCTACACCTTC.

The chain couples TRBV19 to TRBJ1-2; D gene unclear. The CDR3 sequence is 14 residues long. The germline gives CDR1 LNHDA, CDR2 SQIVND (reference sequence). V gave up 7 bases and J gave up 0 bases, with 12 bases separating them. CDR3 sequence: CASKDGPANYGYTF. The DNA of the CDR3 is TGTGCCAGTAAGGACGGACCTGCTAACTATGGCTACACCTTC.

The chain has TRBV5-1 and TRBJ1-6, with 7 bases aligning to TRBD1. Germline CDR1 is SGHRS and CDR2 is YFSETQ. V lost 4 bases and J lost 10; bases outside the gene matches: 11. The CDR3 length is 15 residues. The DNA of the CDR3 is TGCGCCAGCAGCCCGGGACAGTTTGATGGATCACCCCTCCACTTT. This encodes CASSPGQFDGSPLHF.